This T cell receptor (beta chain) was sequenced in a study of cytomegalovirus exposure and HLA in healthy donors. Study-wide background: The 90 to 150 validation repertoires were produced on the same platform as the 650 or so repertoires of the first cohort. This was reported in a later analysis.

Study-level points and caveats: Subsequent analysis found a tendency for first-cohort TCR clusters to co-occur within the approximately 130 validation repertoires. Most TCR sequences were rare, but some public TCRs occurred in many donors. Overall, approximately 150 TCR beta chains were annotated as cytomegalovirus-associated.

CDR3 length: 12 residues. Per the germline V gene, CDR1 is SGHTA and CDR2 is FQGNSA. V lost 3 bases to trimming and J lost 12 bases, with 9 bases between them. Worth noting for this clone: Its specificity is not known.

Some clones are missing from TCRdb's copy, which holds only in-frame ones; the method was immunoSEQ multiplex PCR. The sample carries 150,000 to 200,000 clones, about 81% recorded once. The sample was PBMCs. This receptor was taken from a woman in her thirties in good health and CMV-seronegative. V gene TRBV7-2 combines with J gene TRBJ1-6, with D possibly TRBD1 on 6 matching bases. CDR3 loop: CASSFLGGPLHF. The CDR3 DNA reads TGTGCCAGCAGCTTCCTAGGGGGACCCCTCCACTTT.